These 20 T cell receptor beta chains originate from one sample sequenced in a study of shared clonotypes between healthy human individuals. The protocol was immunoSEQ multiplex PCR, while the TCRdb copy is restricted to in-frame clones and leaves out a portion. The table shows a few million clones, with around nine tenths occurring only once. Sequencing input: naive CD4+ T cells sorted from blood. Subset defined: CD45RA+ positively selected. These receptors were collected from a young man in good health.

The table lists this clone with a count of one. This rearrangement joins TRBV30 to TRBJ1-2; D gene unclear. CDR1 is GTSNPN and CDR2 is SVGIG in the germline V gene (reference sequence). This CDR3 spans 14 amino acids. Trimming took 0 bases from V and 4 from J, leaving 12 bases between them. CDR3 amino acids: CAWSVGGSIYGYTF. The CDR3 nucleotides read TGTGCCTGGAGTGTAGGCGGCAGTATCTATGGCTACACCTTC. Complete variable domain (other parts from reference TRBV30 and TRBJ1-2): SQTIHQWPATLVQPVGSPLSLECTVEGTSNPNLYWYRQAAGRGLQLLFYSVGIGQISSEVPQNLSASRPQDRQFILSSKKLLLSDSGFYLCAWSVGGSIYGYTFGSGTRLTVV.

The CDR3 sequence: CASSSRTGNTGELFF. Here the CDR3 DNA reads TGTGCCAGCAGCTCACGGACGGGGAACACCGGGGAGCTGTTTTTT. The chain couples TRBV7-6 to TRBJ2-2; D gene unclear. Germline V lookup: CDR1 SGHVS, CDR2 FNYEAQ. CDR3 length equals 15 residues. Deletions cut 4 bases from V and 1 base from J, with 10 bases between.

The rearrangement uses TRBV11-2 and TRBJ2-7; the D gene is possibly TRBD1 (6 bases). V was trimmed by 0 bases and J by 7 bases, leaving 13 bases between them. This CDR3 contains 14 residues. Germline V CDR1 and CDR2: SGHAT, FQNNGV. The DNA for the CDR3 is TGTGCCAGCAGCTTAGACCGGACAGCAGGAGAGCAGTACTTC. It yields the protein CASSLDRTAGEQYF.

About this clone: In the same sample, other DNA sequences code for this CDR3. The V and J genes are TRBV30 and TRBJ2-5; no definite D call. TRBJ2-7 matches the DNA end more closely, so the J call is doubtful. Germline V lookup: CDR1 GTSNPN, CDR2 SVGIG (reference sequence). CDR3 size: 12 residues. The CDR3 sequence is CAWSGTGYEQYF. The CDR3 nucleotides are TGTGCCTGGAGCGGTACTGGCTACGAGCAGTACTTC.

This chain connects TRBV18 to TRBJ2-3; no clear D. The germline CDR1 and CDR2 sequences are KGHSH and LQKENI. V lost 0 bases and J 1 base, leaving 8 bases between the germline ends. The CDR3 runs to 15 residues. The CDR3 DNA is TGTGCCAGCTCACCACCGACCTTAGGCACAGATACGCAGTATTTT. It is translated as CASSPPTLGTDTQYF.

The chain links TRBV6-6 to TRBJ1-2, with TRBD1 matching 7 bases. Looked up from germline, CDR1 is MNHNY and CDR2 is SVGAGI (reference sequence). J gave up 8 bases and V 5 bases, and 11 bases lay outside the gene matches. This CDR3 contains 14 residues. CDR3 nucleotides: TGTGCCAGCAGTGGCCCTGGGACAGCGGGCGGCTACACCTTC. As protein: CASSGPGTAGGYTF.

This chain joins TRBV30 and TRBJ1-1; TRBD1 is a possible D gene (6 bases). Germline CDR1 and CDR2: GTSNPN and SVGIG (reference sequence). Trimming removed 0 bases at V and 3 bases at J, with 11 bases between. This CDR3 contains 14 residues. The CDR3 DNA reads as TGTGCCTGGAGTGTATTGGGGGCGGACACTGAAGCTTTCTTT. Protein product: CAWSVLGADTEAFF.

In this sample, this clone turned up a few times. The chain has TRBV7-2 and TRBJ1-6; D unresolved. The CDR3 has 15 amino acids. Deletions cut 8 bases from V and 6 bases from J, with 17 bases between. Germline CDR1 and CDR2: SGHTA and FQGNSA. Here the CDR3 reads CASYLVGNLNSPLHF. As DNA, the CDR3 is TGTGCCAGCTACCTCGTAGGTAACCTTAATTCACCCCTCCACTTT.

This rearrangement joins TRBV12-2 to TRBJ1-2; the table's D call, TRBD1, has no DNA check behind it. TRBV12-2 is marked as a pseudogene. The CDR3 loop spans 15 amino acids. The CDR3 reads CASRSDSFPNYGYTF. The CDR3 DNA follows: TGTGCAAGTCGCTCCGACAGCTTTCCTAACTATGGCTACACCTTC.

V gene TRBV5-4 combines with J gene TRBJ1-1, with D unresolved. V was clipped by 1 base and J by 2 bases, with 12 bases between them. Germline V lookup: CDR1 SGHNT, CDR2 YYREEE (reference sequence). This CDR3 spans 15 amino acids. Here the CDR3 DNA reads TGTGCCAGCAGCTTGTCTGGCAGGTTTAACACTGAAGCTTTCTTT. Translated, it gives CASSLSGRFNTEAFF.

The rearrangement joins TRBV28 to TRBJ2-7; D gene uncertain. Germline V gene sequence: CDR1 MDHEN, CDR2 SYDVKM. The V end was cut by 5 bases, the J end by 4 bases, with 21 bases between. The CDR3 has 16 residues. CDR3 in DNA: TGTGCCAGCAGTCCACTCCTCATTGGGGAAGGGTACGAGCAGTACTTC. Translating it yields CASSPLLIGEGYEQYF.

The rearrangement links TRBV18 to TRBJ1-5; TRBD1 is a possible D gene (6 bases). The CDR3 sequence is 15 residues long. V dropped 5 bases and J dropped 2 bases, with 13 bases sitting between them. Germline V gene sequence: CDR1 KGHSH, CDR2 LQKENI. The CDR3 coding sequence is TGTGCCAGCTCAGAATCGGGGGGCCGCAATCAGCCCCAGCATTTT. This encodes CASSESGGRNQPQHF.

This sequence joins TRBV10-3 and TRBJ2-2; 12 positions agree with TRBD2. The junction had 9 bases not matched to a gene; V was cut back by 6 bases and J by 4 bases. The CDR3 covers 17 residues. Germline-derived CDR1 and CDR2 are ENHRY and SYGVKD. CDR3 sequence reads: CAIRGMTSGSGTGELFF. The CDR3 nucleotides read TGTGCCATCAGGGGGATGACTAGCGGGAGTGGCACCGGGGAGCTGTTTTTT.

This clone was counted a few times. The gene calls are TRBV5-4 and TRBJ1-6, with TRBD1 matching 7 bases. CDR1 and CDR2 from the germline V gene are SGHNT and YYREEE (reference sequence). CDR3 length: 15 amino acids. V lost 2 bases, J lost 7 bases, and 6 bases stayed unmatched. The CDR3 nucleotides read TGTGCCAGCAGCTTTTGGGCAGGGGGGAATTCACCCCTCCACTTT. As protein: CASSFWAGGNSPLHF.

The chain carries TRBV12-2 and TRBJ2-1; the table calls TRBD1, which could not be checked here. TRBV12-2 represents a pseudogene. The CDR3 extends over 14 amino acids. Here the CDR3 DNA reads TGTGCAAGTCGCCCACTTACCAGGTACAATGAGCAGTTCTTC. Amino acids: CASRPLTRYNEQFF.

In its sample, this clone was seen once. The same CDR3 arises from other DNA sequences in this sample as well. This sequence joins TRBV6-5 and TRBJ1-1; D gene uncertain. CDR1 MNHEY and CDR2 SVGAGI come from the germline V gene. Trimming cost V 2 bases and J 1 base, with 5 bases left between them. The CDR3 spans 13 residues. For the CDR3, the DNA is TGTGCCAGCAGTTACACTCAGAACACTGAAGCTTTCTTT. This codes for CASSYTQNTEAFF.

This clone was counted once. The gene calls are TRBV11-2 and TRBJ2-7; the D is unclear. Germline values: CDR1 SGHAT, CDR2 FQNNGV. The V and J ends lost 2 bases and 0 bases respectively, with 11 bases between them. This CDR3 spans 15 amino acids. The CDR3 here is CASSLTSSSSYEQYF. DNA for the CDR3: TGTGCCAGCAGCTTAACAAGCTCGAGCTCCTACGAGCAGTACTTC.

The chain recombines TRBV6-6 with TRBJ2-2; D not certain. The V gene's germline CDR1 is MNHNY and CDR2 SVGAGI (reference sequence). The CDR3 length is 14 residues. V lost 8 bases to trimming and J lost 3 bases, with 13 bases between them. In DNA form, the CDR3 reads TGTGCCAGCCTATACGTCAGCGACACCGGGGAGCTGTTTTTT. Amino acids: CASLYVSDTGELFF.

Worth noting for this clone: This sample includes further DNA sequences coding for the same CDR3. The V and J genes are TRBV5-1 and TRBJ2-5, with 7 bases fitting TRBD2. Trimming cost V 3 bases and J 2 bases; bases outside gene matches: 4. CDR1 and CDR2 (germline): SGHRS, YFSETQ. The CDR3 spans 14 residues. Written as DNA, the CDR3 is TGCGCCAGCAGCTCGGGACTATCTCAAGAGACCCAGTACTTC. It is translated as CASSSGLSQETQYF.

The chain is built from TRBV11-2 and TRBJ1-1; the D gene is possibly TRBD1 (6 bases). CDR3 length: 13 amino acids. Trimming removed 5 bases from V and 2 bases from J, with 9 bases in between. Germline assignment: CDR1 SGHAT and CDR2 FQNNGV. The chain's CDR3 is CASSRDINTEAFF. CDR3 DNA sequence: TGTGCCAGCAGCCGGGACATCAACACTGAAGCTTTCTTT.